The source of this T cell receptor beta chain is a study of shared clonotypes between healthy human individuals. Study as a whole: Donor composition was a couple of women and three men, aged 18 to 49.

This clone has only a few counts. Several immunoSEQ 96-well plates shared each subset's DNA, each plate a replicate. Authors' methods: ImmunoSEQ junction-only sequences lacked quality scores, so their filtering differed. The table came from immunoSEQ multiplex PCR; TCRdb's copy has only in-frame clones and leaves some out. That table is the source of V, J and clone size, and D and trimming were worked out from the DNA. The table includes approximately 330,000 clones, 70% to 75% detected once. All of the donors resided in Nashville, Tennessee, and each was a Caucasian adult. The receptor comes from a man in his thirties or forties in good health. Sequenced material: memory CD4+ T cells sorted from blood. Subset of the sample: CD45RA-negative fraction.

Here the CDR3 reads CASSEAAAVSRPQHF. Written as DNA, the CDR3 is TGTGCCAGCAGTGAAGCGGCCGCGGTTTCTAGGCCCCAGCATTTT. The J gene is TRBJ1-5, the V gene TRBV2; no definite D call. CDR3 length equals 15 residues. Trimming removed 0 bases from V and 9 bases from J, with 15 bases in between. Germline lookup yields CDR1 SNHLY and CDR2 FYNNEI.